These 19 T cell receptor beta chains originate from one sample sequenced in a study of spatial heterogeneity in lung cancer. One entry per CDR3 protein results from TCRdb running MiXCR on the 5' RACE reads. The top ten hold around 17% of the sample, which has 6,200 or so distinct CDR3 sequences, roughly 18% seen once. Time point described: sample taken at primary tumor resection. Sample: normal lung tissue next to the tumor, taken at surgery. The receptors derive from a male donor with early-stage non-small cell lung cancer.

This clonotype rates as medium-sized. Here the CDR3 reads CASSRGQTGETQYF. CDR3 DNA sequence: TGTGCCAGCTCACGAGGACAGACGGGCGAGACCCAGTACTTC. The V and J genes are TRBV18 and TRBJ2-5; TRBD1 is a possible D gene (6 bases). Germline V lookup: CDR1 KGHSH, CDR2 LQKENI. Between the trimmed V and J ends, which lost 4 bases and 5 bases, there was a span of 14 bases. The CDR3 loop spans 14 amino acids. The entire variable domain, with the rest obtained from reference TRBV18 and TRBJ2-5, is as follows: NAGVMQNPRHLVRRRGQEARLRCSPMKGHSHVYWYRQLPEEGLKFMVYLQKENIIDESGMPKERFSAEFPKEGPSILRIQQVVRGDSAAYFCASSRGQTGETQYFGPGTRLLVL.

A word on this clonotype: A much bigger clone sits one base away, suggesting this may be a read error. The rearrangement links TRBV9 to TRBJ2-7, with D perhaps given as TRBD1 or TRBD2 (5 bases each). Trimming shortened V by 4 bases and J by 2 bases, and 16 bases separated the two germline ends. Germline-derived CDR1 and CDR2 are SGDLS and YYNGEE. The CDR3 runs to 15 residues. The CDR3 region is CASSIDSMGAYEQYF. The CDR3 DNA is TGTGCCAGCAGCATAGATTCCATGGGGGCCTACGAGCAGTACTTC.

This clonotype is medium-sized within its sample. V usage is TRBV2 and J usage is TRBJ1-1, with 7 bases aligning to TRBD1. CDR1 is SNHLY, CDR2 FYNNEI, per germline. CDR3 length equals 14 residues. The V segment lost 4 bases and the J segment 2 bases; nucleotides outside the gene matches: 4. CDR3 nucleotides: TGTGCCAGCAGTGCTGACAGGGACAACACTGAAGCTTTCTTT. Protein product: CASSADRDNTEAFF.

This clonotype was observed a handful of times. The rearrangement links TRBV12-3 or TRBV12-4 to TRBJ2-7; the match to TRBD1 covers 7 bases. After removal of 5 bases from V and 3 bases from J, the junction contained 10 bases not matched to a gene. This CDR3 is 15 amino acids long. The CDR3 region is CASSPYRGDLYEQYF. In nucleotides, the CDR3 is TGTGCCAGCAGTCCCTACAGGGGCGACCTCTACGAGCAGTACTTC.

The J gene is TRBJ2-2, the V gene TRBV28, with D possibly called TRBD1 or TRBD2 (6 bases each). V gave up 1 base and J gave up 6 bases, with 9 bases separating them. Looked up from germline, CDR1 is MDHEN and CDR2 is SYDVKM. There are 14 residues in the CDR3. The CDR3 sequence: CASSLSGGSGELFF. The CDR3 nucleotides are TGTGCCAGCAGTTTATCCGGGGGCTCCGGGGAGCTGTTTTTT.

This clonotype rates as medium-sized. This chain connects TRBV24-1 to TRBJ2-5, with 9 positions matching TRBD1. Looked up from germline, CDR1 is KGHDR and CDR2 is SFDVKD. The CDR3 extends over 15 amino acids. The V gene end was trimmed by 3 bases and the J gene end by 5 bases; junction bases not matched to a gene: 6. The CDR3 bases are TGTGCCACCAGTGATCCTGCGGGGACAGGGGAGACCCAGTACTTC. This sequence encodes CATSDPAGTGETQYF.

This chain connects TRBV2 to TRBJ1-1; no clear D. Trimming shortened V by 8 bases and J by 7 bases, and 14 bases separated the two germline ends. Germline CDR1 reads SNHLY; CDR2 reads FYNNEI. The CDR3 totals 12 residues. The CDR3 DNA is TGTGCCAGCGCCGTCGGGCTTGGTGAAGCTTTCTTT. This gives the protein CASAVGLGEAFF. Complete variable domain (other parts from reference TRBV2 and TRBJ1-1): EPEVTQTPSHQVTQMGQEVILRCVPISNHLYFYWYRQILGQKVEFLVSFYNNEISEKSEIFDDQFSVERPDGSNFTLKIRSTKLEDSAMYFCASAVGLGEAFFGQGTRLTVV.

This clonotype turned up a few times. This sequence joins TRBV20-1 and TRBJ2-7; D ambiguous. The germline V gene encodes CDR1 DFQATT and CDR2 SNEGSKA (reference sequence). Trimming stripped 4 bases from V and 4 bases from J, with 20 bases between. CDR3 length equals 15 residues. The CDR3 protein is CSAKTPSGSYYEQYF. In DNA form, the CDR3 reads TGCAGTGCTAAGACCCCGAGTGGCAGCTATTACGAGCAGTACTTC.

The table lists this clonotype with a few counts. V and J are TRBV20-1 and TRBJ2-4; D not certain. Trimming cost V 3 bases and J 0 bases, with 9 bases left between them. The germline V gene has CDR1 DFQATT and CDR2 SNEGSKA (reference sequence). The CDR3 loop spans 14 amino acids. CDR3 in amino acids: CSARDHLAKNIQYF. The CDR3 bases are TGCAGTGCTAGGGACCACCTAGCCAAAAACATTCAGTACTTC.

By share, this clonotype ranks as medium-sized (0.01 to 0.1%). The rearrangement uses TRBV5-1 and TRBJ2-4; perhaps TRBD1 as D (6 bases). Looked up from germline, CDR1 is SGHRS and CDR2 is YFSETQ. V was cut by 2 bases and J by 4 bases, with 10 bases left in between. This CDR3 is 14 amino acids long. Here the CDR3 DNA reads TGCGCCAGCAGCTTCGGACAGTTAAAAAACATTCAGTACTTC. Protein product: CASSFGQLKNIQYF. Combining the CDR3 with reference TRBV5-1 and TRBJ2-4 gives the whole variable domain KAGVTQTPRYLIKTRGQQVTLSCSPISGHRSVSWYQQTPGQGLQFLFEYFSETQRNKGNFPGRFSGRQFSNSRSEMNVSTLELGDSALYLCASSFGQLKNIQYFGAGTRLSVL.

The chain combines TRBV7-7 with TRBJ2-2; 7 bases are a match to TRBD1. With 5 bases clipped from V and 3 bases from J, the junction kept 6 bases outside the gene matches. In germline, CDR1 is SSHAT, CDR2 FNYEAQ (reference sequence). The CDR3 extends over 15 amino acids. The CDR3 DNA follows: TGTGCCAGCAGCCCAGACAGGGCGGACACCGGGGAGCTGTTTTTT. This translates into CASSPDRADTGELFF.

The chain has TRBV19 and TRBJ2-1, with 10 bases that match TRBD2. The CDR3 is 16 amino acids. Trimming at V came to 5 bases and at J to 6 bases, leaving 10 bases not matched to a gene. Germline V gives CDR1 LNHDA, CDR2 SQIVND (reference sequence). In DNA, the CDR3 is TGTGCCAGTAGTGCCTCACTAGCGGGACGCTCCAATGAGCAGTTCTTC. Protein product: CASSASLAGRSNEQFF.

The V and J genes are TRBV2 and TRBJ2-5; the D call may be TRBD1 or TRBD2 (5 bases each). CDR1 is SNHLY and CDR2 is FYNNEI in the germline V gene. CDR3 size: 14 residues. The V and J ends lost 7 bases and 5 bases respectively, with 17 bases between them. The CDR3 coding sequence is TGTGCCAGCAATCGGGACCAAACCACTGAGACCCAGTACTTC. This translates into CASNRDQTTETQYF.

CDR3 nucleotides: TGTGCCAGCAGTGACGACTCAATGGGCTCCCAAGAGACCCAGTACTTC. Protein: CASSDDSMGSQETQYF. The chain has TRBV27 and TRBJ2-5, with D hard to call. CDR3 length: 16 residues. V lost 5 bases and J lost 1, with 17 bases in between. The germline V gene encodes CDR1 MNHEY and CDR2 SMNVEV (reference sequence).

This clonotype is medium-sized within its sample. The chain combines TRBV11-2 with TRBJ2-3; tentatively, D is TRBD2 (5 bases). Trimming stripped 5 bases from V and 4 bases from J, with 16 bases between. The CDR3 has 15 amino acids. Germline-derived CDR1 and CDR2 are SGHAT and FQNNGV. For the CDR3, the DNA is TGTGCCAGCAGCCTCTGGGGAGATAGGTCAGATACGCAGTATTTT. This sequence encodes CASSLWGDRSDTQYF.

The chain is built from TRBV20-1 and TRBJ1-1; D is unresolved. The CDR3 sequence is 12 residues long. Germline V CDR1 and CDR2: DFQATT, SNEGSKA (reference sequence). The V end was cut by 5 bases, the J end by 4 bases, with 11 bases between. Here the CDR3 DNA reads TGCAGTGCTCTAAGGGCAGGCACTGAAGCTTTCTTT. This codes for CSALRAGTEAFF.

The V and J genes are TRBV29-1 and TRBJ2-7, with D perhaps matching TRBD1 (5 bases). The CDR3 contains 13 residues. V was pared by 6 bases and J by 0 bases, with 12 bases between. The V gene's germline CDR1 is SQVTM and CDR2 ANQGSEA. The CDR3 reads CSVVPDSSYEQYF. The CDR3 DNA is TGCAGCGTCGTACCAGACAGCTCCTACGAGCAGTACTTC.

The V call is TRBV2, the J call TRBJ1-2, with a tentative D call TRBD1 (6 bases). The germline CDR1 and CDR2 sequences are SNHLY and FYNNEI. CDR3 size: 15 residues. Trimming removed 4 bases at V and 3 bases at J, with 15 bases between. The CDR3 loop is CASSATGTRDYGYTF. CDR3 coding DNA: TGTGCCAGCAGTGCAACAGGGACCCGCGACTATGGCTACACCTTC.

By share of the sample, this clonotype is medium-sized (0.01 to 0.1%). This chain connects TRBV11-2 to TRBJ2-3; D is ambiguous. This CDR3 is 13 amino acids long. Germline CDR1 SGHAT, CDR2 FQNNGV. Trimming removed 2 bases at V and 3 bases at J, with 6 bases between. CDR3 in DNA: TGTGCCAGCAGCTTAAGGTTAACAGATACGCAGTATTTT. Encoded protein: CASSLRLTDTQYF.